Listed below are T cell receptor beta chains from one sample, sequenced in a study of CD8+CD57+ T cells in acquired aplastic anemia. A single record per CDR3 protein comes from TCRdb applying MiXCR to the reads. The table lists 200,000 or so distinct CDR3 sequences, over 60% of them singletons. Specimen: sorted CD4+, CD8+, or CD8+CD57+ T cells (not recorded which) from PBMCs. The receptors were gathered from a human donor with severe aplastic anemia or a healthy control (not recorded which). Each CDR3 is given with its conserved first and last residue. The D gene is left open where the match is weak. Clone size is not always given. Where it is, it says once, few, many or a class for expanded clones.

V gene	J gene	clone size	D gene	CDR3 protein	CDR3 DNA
TRBV10-3	TRBJ2-2	-	-	CAVYSDSGELFF	TGTGCCGTCTATAGCGACTCGGGGGAGCTGTTTTTT
TRBV7-9	TRBJ2-1	-	-	CASSLIRGQYNEQFF	TGTGCCAGCAGCTTAATTCGGGGGCAGTACAATGAGCAGTTCTTC
TRBV7-9	TRBJ1-3	-	-	CASSLLSSGNTIYF	TGTGCCAGCAGCCTGCTGAGCTCTGGAAACACCATATATTTT
TRBV2	TRBJ2-1	-	TRBD2	CASRATSGYEQFF	TGTGCCAGCAGAGCTACTAGCGGATATGAGCAGTTCTTC
TRBV11-2	TRBJ2-5	-	TRBD2	CASSPRLAGVSLDFQETQYF	TGTGCCAGCAGCCCGCGACTAGCGGGGGTCTCATTGGATTTCCAAGAGACCCAGTACTTC
TRBV2	TRBJ1-2	-	-	CAIRSLGFAGELLNYGYTF	TGTGCCATTCGATCGCTAGGGTTCGCCGGGGAGCTGTTGAACTATGGCTACACCTTC
TRBV15	TRBJ2-6	-	-	CATSRDRSQPGANVLTF	TGTGCCACCAGCAGAGATAGGTCCCAGCCTGGGGCCAACGTCCTGACTTTC
TRBV7-9	TRBJ2-5	-	-	CASSLYQGSETQYF	TGTGCCAGCAGCTTATATCAAGGGTCGGAGACCCAGTACTTC
TRBV7-8	TRBJ2-5	few	TRBD2	CASSWAGVGQETQYF	TGTGCCAGCAGTTGGGCGGGAGTGGGGCAAGAGACCCAGTACTTC
TRBV19	TRBJ1-6	-	-	CASSIQGNSPLHF	TGTGCCAGTAGTATACAGGGTAATTCACCCCTCCACTTT
TRBV6-1	TRBJ2-7	-	TRBD1	CAISRDSSHEQYF	TGCGCCATCAGTCGGGACAGCTCCCACGAGCAGTACTTC
TRBV4-1	TRBJ1-1	few	-	CASSSDTEAFF	TGTGCCAGCAGCTCGGACACTGAAGCTTTCTTT
TRBV7-3	TRBJ2-1	-	TRBD2	CASSKTSGIWNEQFF	TGTGCCAGCAGCAAGACTAGCGGGATTTGGAATGAGCAGTTCTTC
TRBV19	TRBJ2-5	many	-	CASMVRQETQYF	TGTGCCAGTATGGTCAGACAAGAGACCCAGTACTTC
TRBV9	TRBJ2-3	-	-	CASSVEISGTDTQYF	TGTGCCAGCAGCGTAGAAATCTCGGGCACAGATACGCAGTATTTT
TRBV10-3	TRBJ2-7	-	-	CAISESGDEQYF	TGTGCCATCAGTGAGTCTGGTGACGAGCAGTACTTC
TRBV9	TRBJ1-1	once	TRBD1	CASSVGQSTGAGTEAFF	TGTGCCAGCAGCGTAGGTCAATCGACAGGGGCTGGAACTGAAGCTTTCTTT
TRBV5-8	TRBJ2-4	few	-	CASSQSSLVKNIQYF	TGTGCCAGCAGCCAGTCCAGTCTAGTCAAAAACATTCAGTACTTC
TRBV24-1	TRBJ2-1	-	-	CATSALGVVSSYNEQFF	TGTGCCACCAGTGCCCTGGGCGTGGTAAGCTCCTACAATGAGCAGTTCTTC
TRBV20-1	TRBJ1-4	-	TRBD1	CSASRTGREKLFF	TGCAGTGCTAGTAGGACAGGGAGGGAAAAACTGTTTTTT
TRBV6-1	TRBJ1-2	-	-	CASRREQGGYTF	TGTGCCAGCAGGAGGGAACAAGGAGGCTACACCTTC